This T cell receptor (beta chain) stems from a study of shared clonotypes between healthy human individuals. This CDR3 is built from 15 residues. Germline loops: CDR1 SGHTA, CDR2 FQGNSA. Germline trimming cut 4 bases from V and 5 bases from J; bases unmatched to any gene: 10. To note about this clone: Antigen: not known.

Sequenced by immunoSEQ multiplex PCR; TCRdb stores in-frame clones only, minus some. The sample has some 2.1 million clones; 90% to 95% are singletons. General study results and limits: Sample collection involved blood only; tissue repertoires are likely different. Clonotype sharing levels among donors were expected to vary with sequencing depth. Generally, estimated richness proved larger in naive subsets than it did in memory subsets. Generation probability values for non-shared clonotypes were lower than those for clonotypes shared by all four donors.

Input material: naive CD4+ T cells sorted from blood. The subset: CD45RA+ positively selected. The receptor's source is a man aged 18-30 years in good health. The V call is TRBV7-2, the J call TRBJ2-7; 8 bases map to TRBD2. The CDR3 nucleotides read TGTGCCAGCAGCTCCCCAAGCGGGAGCATCGACGAGCAGTACTTC. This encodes CASSSPSGSIDEQYF.